The 15 T cell receptor beta chains given below trace back to one sample, sequenced in a study of vaccination effects on CD4 cells after COVID-19. With the ViraFEST assay, the study expanded antigen-specific CD4+ T cells using viral peptide pools, then sequenced them. Researchers isolated CD4+ T cells once around 11 days of culture had elapsed. Profiled with immunoSEQ multiplex PCR; TCRdb holds only in-frame clones, not every one. This table holds about 79,000 clones, around four fifths found once. For these TCRs, the target antigens are not known. This material consisted of CD4+ T cells from PBMCs cultured with HCoV-229E spike peptides, taken before COVID-19 vaccination. These receptors were collected from a human donor who received a COVID-19 vaccine.

This clone has only a few counts. V is TRBV7-2 and J is TRBJ1-5, with 7 positions matching TRBD1. The V gene's germline CDR1 is SGHTA and CDR2 FQGNSA. The CDR3 extends over 15 amino acids. V was pared by 1 base and J by 3 bases, with 3 bases of the junction left unmatched. CDR3 in DNA: TGTGCCAGCAGCTTAGGTGGGACAGACAATCAGCCCCAGCATTTT. Its translation is CASSLGGTDNQPQHF.

The chain carries TRBV5-8 and TRBJ2-1; 7 bases agree with TRBD1. This CDR3 comprises 15 residues. V lost 4 bases, J lost 6 bases, and 10 bases stayed unmatched. The germline CDR1 and CDR2 sequences are SGHTS and YDEGEE. CDR3: CASSRQGFFSNEQFF. As DNA, the CDR3 is TGTGCCAGCAGCCGACAGGGTTTTTTTAGCAATGAGCAGTTCTTC. Variable domain in full (rest from reference TRBV5-8 and TRBJ2-1): EAGVTQSPTHLIKTRGQQATLRCSPISGHTSVYWYQQALGLGLQFLLWYDEGEERNRGNFPPRFSGRQFPNYSSELNVNALELEDSALYLCASSRQGFFSNEQFFGPGTRLTVL.

This chain links TRBV10-2 with TRBJ1-4; D possibly corresponds to TRBD1 (5 bases). Trimming removed 6 bases from V and 8 bases from J, with 13 bases in between. From germline, CDR1 is WSHSY and CDR2 SAAADI. The CDR3 contains 13 residues. The CDR3: CASRSRGGEKLFF. The CDR3 nucleotides read TGCGCCAGCAGATCAAGGGGAGGGGAAAAACTGTTTTTT.

The V and J genes are TRBV19 and TRBJ2-1; D ambiguous. The CDR3 runs 13 residues. The V and J ends lost 4 bases and 3 bases respectively, with 7 bases between them. Germline V gives CDR1 LNHDA, CDR2 SQIVND (reference sequence). The CDR3 DNA sequence: TGTGCCAGTAGTAGGGTGGGCTACAATGAGCAGTTCTTC. Amino acids: CASSRVGYNEQFF.

The rearrangement joins TRBV25-1 to TRBJ2-3, with no clear D. CDR1 and CDR2 (germline): MGHDK, SYGVNS. Trimming shortened V by 2 bases and J by 6 bases, and 15 bases separated the two germline ends. The CDR3 length is 15 residues. CDR3 protein: CASSEVGSLGDTQYF. CDR3 sequence (DNA): TGTGCCAGCAGTGAAGTAGGTTCCCTGGGGGATACGCAGTATTTT. The variable domain in full, completed from reference TRBV25-1 and TRBJ2-3, reads EADIYQTPRYLVIGTGKKITLECSQTMGHDKMYWYQQDPGMELHLIHYSYGVNSTEKGDLSSESTVSRIRTEHFPLTLESARPSHTSQYLCASSEVGSLGDTQYFGPGTRLTVL.

The chain combines TRBV6-1 with TRBJ2-1; 11 nucleotides align to TRBD2. Trimming cost V 2 bases and J 7 bases; bases outside gene matches: 10. This CDR3 region has 17 residues. Germline V CDR1 and CDR2: MNHNS, SASEGT. CDR3: CASSENGSGGERNEQFF. DNA for the CDR3: TGTGCCAGCAGTGAAAACGGTAGCGGGGGGGAGCGGAATGAGCAGTTCTTC.

The genes are TRBV5-4 and TRBJ1-2, with TRBD1 as a possible D gene (5 bases). The CDR3 is 13 residues long. Germline values: CDR1 SGHNT, CDR2 YYREEE (reference sequence). V was cut by 1 base and J by 11 bases, with 15 bases left in between. The DNA of the CDR3 is TGTGCCAGCAGCTTGAGTTATGAGGGGAGTTACACCTTC. It codes for CASSLSYEGSYTF.

The rearrangement uses TRBV18 and TRBJ2-2; D perhaps matches TRBD2 (5 bases). The CDR3 consists of 14 residues. Germline CDR1 reads KGHSH; CDR2 reads LQKENI. V was trimmed by 0 bases and J by 3 bases, leaving 5 bases between them. The CDR3 nucleotides are TGTGCCAGCTCACCACCGGACTACACCGGGGAGCTGTTTTTT. Its protein is CASSPPDYTGELFF.

The rearrangement joins TRBV4-1 to TRBJ1-1, with D perhaps matching TRBD1 (5 bases). The germline V gene has CDR1 MGHRA and CDR2 YSYEKL. The CDR3 spans 15 residues. With 3 bases removed from V and 8 bases from J, the gap between germline ends came to 19 bases. CDR3 residues: CASSHPDRVGVEAFF. The CDR3, as DNA: TGCGCCAGCAGCCACCCAGACAGAGTGGGCGTCGAAGCTTTCTTT.

The chain employs TRBV5-4 and TRBJ1-6; D is undetermined. V was pared by 0 bases and J by 7 bases, with 14 bases between. This CDR3 is 16 amino acids long. Germline values: CDR1 SGHNT, CDR2 YYREEE (reference sequence). The CDR3 region has the DNA TGTGCCAGCAGCTTGGATATCCGGACGGAGAATTCACCCCTCCACTTT. This gives the protein CASSLDIRTENSPLHF.

The genes are TRBV19 and TRBJ2-7, with D possibly being TRBD2 (6 bases). The CDR3 runs 14 residues. V was shortened by 3 bases and J by 4 bases, with 13 bases between the two germline ends. Germline V lookup: CDR1 LNHDA, CDR2 SQIVND (reference sequence). The CDR3 region has the DNA TGTGCCAGTAGTATCGCCGCGGGGAATTACGAGCAGTACGTC. Translated, it gives CASSIAAGNYEQYV.

The V call is TRBV6-4, the J call TRBJ2-7, with D possibly matching TRBD1 (5 bases). V shed 3 bases and J shed 1 base, with 10 bases lying between them. CDR3 length equals 14 residues. Germline assignment: CDR1 MRHNA and CDR2 SNTAGT. CDR3 protein: CASSEGDRSYEQYV. Written as DNA, the CDR3 is TGTGCCAGCAGTGAAGGGGATAGATCCTACGAGCAGTACGTC.

V and J are TRBV24-1 and TRBJ2-2, with a possible D match to TRBD1 (5 bases). Germline V CDR1 and CDR2: KGHDR, SFDVKD. CDR3 length: 11 residues. V was shortened by 9 bases and J by 7 bases, with 8 bases between the two germline ends. DNA for the CDR3: TGTGCCACCGGGGCGGTCGGGGAGCTGTTTTTT. Its translation is CATGAVGELFF.

V and J are TRBV19 and TRBJ2-5; 14 bases fit TRBD2. V gave up 5 bases and J gave up 5 bases; unmatched junction bases: 7. The germline gives CDR1 LNHDA, CDR2 SQIVND (reference sequence). This CDR3 contains 16 residues. The CDR3 DNA follows: TGTGCCAGTAGTGGCAGACTAGCGGGAGGGGTGGAGACCCAGTACTTC. Amino acids: CASSGRLAGGVETQYF. The whole variable domain, filled in from reference TRBV19 and TRBJ2-5, reads DGGITQSPKYLFRKEGQNVTLSCEQNLNHDAMYWYRQDPGQGLRLIYYSQIVNDFQKGDIAEGYSVSREKKESFPLTVTSAQKNPTAFYLCASSGRLAGGVETQYFGPGTRLLVL.

The rearrangement links TRBV30 to TRBJ2-5; a weak D match, TRBD1 (5 bases). The CDR3 loop spans 14 amino acids. V dropped 3 bases and J dropped 2 bases, with 13 bases sitting between them. Germline V gives CDR1 GTSNPN, CDR2 SVGIG (reference sequence). Here the CDR3 DNA reads TGTGCCTGGAGCTTTGGGGCCGAACAAGAGACCCAGTACTTC. Residues: CAWSFGAEQETQYF.